These 4 T cell receptor beta chains were sequenced from one sample in a study of OX40 agonist ivuxolimab in advanced cancers. Clones were sequenced by immunoSEQ multiplex PCR, and TCRdb holds only the in-frame ones, with some missing. Altogether fewer than 25,000 clones are present, around 86% being singletons, with the ten largest covering less than 25%. Sequences were derived from CD4+ or CD8+ T cells sorted from blood, sampled in a trial of the OX40 agonist ivuxolimab. The receptor set was obtained from an adult with an advanced solid tumor such as melanoma, head and neck, liver or kidney cancer.

CDR3 in DNA: TGTGCCAGCAGCTTCCCAACGACTGAAGCTTTCTTT. It yields the protein CASSFPTTEAFF. The rearrangement joins TRBV7-3 to TRBJ1-1; no clear D. With 3 bases removed from V and 5 bases from J, the gap between germline ends came to 7 bases. The V gene's germline CDR1 is SGHTA and CDR2 FQGTGA. This CDR3 region has 12 residues.

The J gene is TRBJ2-2, the V gene TRBV6-4, with 7 bases identical to TRBD2. Germline V gene data show CDR1 as MRHNA and CDR2 as SNTAGT. The CDR3 runs 16 residues. Trimming cost V 4 bases and J 4 bases; bases outside gene matches: 9. As DNA, the CDR3 is TGTGCCAGCAGTGTTCTGGCGGGAGTACCCACCGGGGAGCTGTTTTTT. Translating it yields CASSVLAGVPTGELFF.

The CDR3 coding sequence is TGTGCCAGCAGACTGACCTACTACGAGCAGTACTTC. This translates into CASRLTYYEQYF. The V gene is TRBV2, the J gene TRBJ2-7; D gene unclear. From germline, CDR1 is SNHLY and CDR2 FYNNEI. The V end lost 6 bases, the J end lost 3 bases, and 9 bases lay between the germline ends. This CDR3 comprises 12 residues.

CDR3 DNA: TGTGCCAGCAATCGACGGGTTCAGCCCCAGCATTTT. Translating gives CASNRRVQPQHF. The rearrangement links TRBV28 to TRBJ1-5; D gene ambiguous. V lost 7 bases, J lost 6 bases, and 10 bases lay in between. This CDR3 has 12 amino acids. Germline V gene sequence: CDR1 MDHEN, CDR2 SYDVKM.